One and the same sample provided the 2 T cell receptor beta chains below, sequenced in a study of Ad26.COV2.S vaccination and SARS-CoV-2 variants (dated by TCRdb to the early 2020s). Interpreted using the paper, the treatment or condition label stands for: around 19 received Ad26.COV2.S at low or high dose, single or two shots; 5 received placebo; per-sample allocation not given. For vaccine and placebo recipients, the sequenced repertoires came from samples collected on day 63 after the first injection. Libraries were built with the immunoSEQ multiplex PCR assay. The table was pulled from immuneACCESS by TCRdb, which kept in-frame rearrangements only. Such tables lose some clones; where checked, under half of the loss comes from unresolved V genes, and the rest has no known cause. The sample records 350,000 to 500,000 clones, roughly nine tenths of which are singletons. The ten top clones hold about 2.5% of the sample.

The sample in question was peripheral blood, obtained in a trial of Ad26.COV2.S vaccine versus placebo. The source of these receptors is a person between 18 and 60 years old who received the Ad26.COV2.S COVID-19 vaccine or a placebo.

CDR3 coding DNA: TGTGCCAGCAGCCGAGGAGCGAACACCGGGGAGCTGTTTTTT. The encoded protein is CASSRGANTGELFF. This sequence joins TRBV9 and TRBJ2-2; no clear D gene. Germline assignment: CDR1 SGDLS and CDR2 YYNGEE. The CDR3 is made up of 14 amino acids. With 4 bases removed from V and 0 bases from J, the gap between germline ends came to 7 bases.

Details on this clone: Its ends do not fully match the called genes, so a read error is possible. The V call is TRBV29-1, the J call TRBJ1-3; TRBD1 matches at 8 bases. Germline V lookup: CDR1 SQVTM, CDR2 ANQGSEA. This CDR3 has 14 amino acids. In DNA, the CDR3 is TGCAGCGCTGAAGACAGGGGCTCTGGAAACACCATATATTTT. Its protein product is CSAEDRGSGNTIYF. The variable domain in full, completed from reference TRBV29-1 and TRBJ1-3, reads SAVISQKPSRDICQRGTSLTIQCQVDSQVTMMFWYRQQPGQSLTLIATANQGSEATYESGFVIDKFPISRPNLTFSTLTVSNMSPEDSSIYLCSAEDRGSGNTIYFGEGSWLTVV.